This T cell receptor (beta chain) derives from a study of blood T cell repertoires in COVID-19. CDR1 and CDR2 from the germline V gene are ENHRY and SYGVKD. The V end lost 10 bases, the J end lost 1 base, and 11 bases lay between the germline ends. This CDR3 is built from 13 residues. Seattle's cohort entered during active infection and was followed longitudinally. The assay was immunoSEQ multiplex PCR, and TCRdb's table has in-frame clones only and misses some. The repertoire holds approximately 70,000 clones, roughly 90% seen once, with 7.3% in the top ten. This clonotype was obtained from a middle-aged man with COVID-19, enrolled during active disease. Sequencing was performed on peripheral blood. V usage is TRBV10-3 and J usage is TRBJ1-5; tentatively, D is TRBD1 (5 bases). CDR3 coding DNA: TGTGCCAGCGACAGCGCCAGCAATCAGCCCCAGCATTTT. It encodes CASDSASNQPQHF.